The sequence of this TCR beta chain was determined in a study of blood T cells in healthy people across ages. This clonotype was observed a handful of times. Sample-barcoded 5' priming and a J-beta primer mix drove a second PCR of roughly 7 to 11 cycles. TCRdb re-analysed the 5' RACE reads in MiXCR, keeping a single row per CDR3 protein. Among approximately 1,100,000 distinct CDR3 sequences listed, 45% were seen once. The receptor's source is an older woman in good health. The sample consisted of blood.

In nucleotides, the CDR3 is TGTGCCAGCAACCCACCAGGGGGTAAGGCGGTATGGGCCGTATATACGCAGTATTTT. Translated: CASNPPGGKAVWAVYTQYF. The genes are TRBV6-2 or TRBV6-3 and TRBJ2-3, with TRBD1 matching 7 bases. The junction had 26 bases not matched to a gene; V was cut back by 7 bases and J by 7 bases. Germline values: CDR1 MNHEY, CDR2 SVGEGT. The CDR3 runs to 19 residues.